The clone carrying this T cell receptor beta chain came up once. Its target is not known. The sample originates from a study of cytomegalovirus exposure and HLA in healthy donors. Study results and limitations: TCR beta V segments were, for the most part, productive about 87% or about 30% of the time in an earlier analysis.

The CDR3 consists of 15 residues. From germline, CDR1 is MNHEY and CDR2 SMNVEV (reference sequence). With 4 bases clipped from V and 0 bases from J, the junction kept 0 bases outside the gene matches. Amplification used 60 Vbeta primers and 13 Jbeta primers. Sequencing used immunoSEQ multiplex PCR; TCRdb keeps in-frame clones, though not all of them. The repertoire holds 150,000 to 200,000 clones, with roughly 79% as singletons. The TCR was taken from a woman aged 50 to 60 in good health and CMV-seropositive. The material sequenced was PBMCs. This chain joins TRBV27 and TRBJ1-3, with 10 bases that match TRBD1. The CDR3 nucleotides are TGTGCCAGCAGTTGGACAGGGGGCTCTGGAAACACCATATATTTT. Amino acids: CASSWTGGSGNTIYF.